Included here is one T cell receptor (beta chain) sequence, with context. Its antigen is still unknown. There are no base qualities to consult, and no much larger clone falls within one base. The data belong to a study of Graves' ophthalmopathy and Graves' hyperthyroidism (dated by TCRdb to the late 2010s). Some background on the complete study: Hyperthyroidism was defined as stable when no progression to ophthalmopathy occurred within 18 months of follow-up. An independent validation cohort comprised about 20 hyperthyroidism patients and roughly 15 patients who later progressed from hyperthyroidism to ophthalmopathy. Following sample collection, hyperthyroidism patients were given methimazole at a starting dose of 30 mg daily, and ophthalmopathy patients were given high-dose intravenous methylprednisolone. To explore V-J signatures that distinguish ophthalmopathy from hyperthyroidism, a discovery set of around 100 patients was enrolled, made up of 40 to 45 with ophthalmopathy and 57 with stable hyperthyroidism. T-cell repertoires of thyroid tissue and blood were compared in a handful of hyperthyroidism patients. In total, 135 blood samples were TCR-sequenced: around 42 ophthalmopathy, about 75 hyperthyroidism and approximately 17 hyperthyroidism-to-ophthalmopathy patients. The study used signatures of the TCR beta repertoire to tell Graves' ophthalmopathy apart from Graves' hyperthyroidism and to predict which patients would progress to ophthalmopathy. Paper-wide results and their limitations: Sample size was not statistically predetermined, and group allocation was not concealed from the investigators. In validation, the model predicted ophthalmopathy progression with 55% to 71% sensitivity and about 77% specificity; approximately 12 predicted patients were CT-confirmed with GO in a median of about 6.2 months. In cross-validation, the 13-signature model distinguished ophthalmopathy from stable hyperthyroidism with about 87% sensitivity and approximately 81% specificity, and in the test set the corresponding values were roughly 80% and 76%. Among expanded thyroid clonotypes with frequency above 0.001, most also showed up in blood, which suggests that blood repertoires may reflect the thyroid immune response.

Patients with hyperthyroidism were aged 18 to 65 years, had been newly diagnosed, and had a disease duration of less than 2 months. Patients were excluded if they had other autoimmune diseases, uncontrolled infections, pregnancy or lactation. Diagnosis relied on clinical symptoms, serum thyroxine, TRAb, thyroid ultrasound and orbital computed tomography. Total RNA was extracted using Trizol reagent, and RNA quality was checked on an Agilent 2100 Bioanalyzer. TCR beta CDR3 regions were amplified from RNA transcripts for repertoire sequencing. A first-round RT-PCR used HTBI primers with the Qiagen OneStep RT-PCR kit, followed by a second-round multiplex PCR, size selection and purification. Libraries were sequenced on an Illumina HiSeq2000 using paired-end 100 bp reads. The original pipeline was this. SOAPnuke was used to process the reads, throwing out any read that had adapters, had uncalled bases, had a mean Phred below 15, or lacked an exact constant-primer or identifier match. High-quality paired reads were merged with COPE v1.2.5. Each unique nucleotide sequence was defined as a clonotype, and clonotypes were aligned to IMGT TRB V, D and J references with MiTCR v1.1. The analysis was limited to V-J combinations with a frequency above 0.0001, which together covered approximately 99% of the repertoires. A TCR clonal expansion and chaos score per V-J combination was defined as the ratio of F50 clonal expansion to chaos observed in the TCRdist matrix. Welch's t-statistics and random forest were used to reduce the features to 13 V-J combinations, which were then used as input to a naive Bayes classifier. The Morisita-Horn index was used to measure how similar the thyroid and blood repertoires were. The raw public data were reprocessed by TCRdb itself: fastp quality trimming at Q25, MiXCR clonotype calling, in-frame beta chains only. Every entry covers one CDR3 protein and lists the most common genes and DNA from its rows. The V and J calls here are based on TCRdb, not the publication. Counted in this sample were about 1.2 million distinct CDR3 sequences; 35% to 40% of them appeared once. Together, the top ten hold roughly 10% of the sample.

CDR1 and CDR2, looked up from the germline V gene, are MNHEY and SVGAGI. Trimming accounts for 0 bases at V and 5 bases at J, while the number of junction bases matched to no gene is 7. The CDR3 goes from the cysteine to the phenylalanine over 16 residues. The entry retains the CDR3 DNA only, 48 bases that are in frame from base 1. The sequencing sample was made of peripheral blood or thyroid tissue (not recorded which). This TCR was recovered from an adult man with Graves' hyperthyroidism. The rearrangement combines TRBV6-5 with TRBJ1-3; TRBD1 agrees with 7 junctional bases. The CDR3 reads CASSYSRQGERNTIYF. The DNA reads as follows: TGTGCCAGCAGTTACTCCCGACAGGGAGAAAGAAACACCATATATTTT.